Listed here is a single TCR beta chain. The antigen is unknown. Assay used: immunoSEQ multiplex PCR; TCRdb lists only in-frame clones, some missing. The sample has over 120,000 clones, approximately 90% seen once. This record belongs to a study of cytomegalovirus exposure and HLA in healthy donors. Study findings and constraints: Reportedly, diagnosis of cytomegalovirus status by the classifier showed high specificity and sensitivity.

The germline V and J ends were trimmed by 2 bases and 5 bases, with 12 bases remaining between them. Germline values: CDR1 MNHEY, CDR2 SVGAGI. The CDR3 covers 14 residues. This rearrangement joins TRBV6-5 to TRBJ1-2; D might be TRBD1 (5 bases). The receptor was isolated from a man between 18 and 29 years old in good health and CMV-seropositive. Sequencing was done on a sample of PBMCs. The CDR3 bases are TGTGCCAGCAGTTACAGCGGGGGAGGTTATGGCTACACCTTC. It encodes CASSYSGGGYGYTF.